The clone carrying this T cell receptor (beta chain) turned up a few times. What it recognizes is unknown. The data stem from a study of regulatory T cells in long-lasting Graves disease. Across the whole study: Treatment with antithyroid drugs for over 5 years, together with positive TSH receptor antibodies, meant persistent Graves' disease. Study observations and caveats: Persistent Graves' patients showed less TCR diversity than newly diagnosed ones.

The germline V gene encodes CDR1 LGHDT and CDR2 YNNKEL (reference sequence). The CDR3 sequence is 13 residues long. Trimming left V 4 bases short and J 5 bases short, with 6 bases between. Stated time point: persistent/refractory GD, antithyroid drugs over 5 years with positive TRAb. TCR sequences were obtained from RNA taken from PBMCs. To make TCR beta libraries, researchers used iRepertoire HTBI primers and Arm-PCR of CDR3 regions. TCRdb re-derived calls from the multiplex PCR reads in MiXCR, one entry per CDR3 protein. The data show a few hundred thousand distinct CDR3 sequences, with around 24% seen just once and about a quarter held by the top ten.

The receptor was derived from a female donor with Graves disease. The sample consisted of peripheral blood mononuclear cells (PBMCs), taken when the disease was refractory, from a patient treated with antithyroid drugs. The V gene is TRBV3-1, the J gene TRBJ1-6, with D hard to call. The CDR3 coding sequence is TGTGCCAGCAGCCGACGGGATAATTCACCCCTCCACTTT. It codes for CASSRRDNSPLHF.